This entry features one T cell receptor (beta chain) sequence. This record belongs to a study of blood T cell repertoires in COVID-19. Study in general: Spain, Italy and the United States supplied samples that represented acute and convalescent COVID-19. T cells, B-cell-depleted T cells, or PBMCs provided the cDNA or gDNA that served as material.

In the original workflow: Nucleated cell counts were estimated from reference gene primer amplification. This table comes from immunoSEQ multiplex PCR, and its TCRdb copy is limited to in-frame clones, with some not included. That table gives V, J and clone size, and the DNA gave D and trimming. The sample includes roughly 180,000 clones, 79% seen only once; the top ten take approximately 7.7%. V dropped 4 bases and J dropped 5 bases, with 18 bases sitting between them. There are 15 residues in the CDR3. Germline V lookup: CDR1 SGHRS, CDR2 YFSETQ. The chain uses TRBV5-1 and TRBJ2-5; the D gene is possibly TRBD2 (5 bases). The sample consisted of peripheral blood. The receptor was derived from a woman between 55 and 75 years old with COVID-19, enrolled during active disease. CDR3 amino acids: CASSPTTGFGETQYF. The CDR3 DNA reads as TGCGCCAGCAGCCCCACCACGGGGTTTGGGGAGACCCAGTACTTC.